Shown below are 2 T cell receptor beta chains from a single sample sequenced in a study of beta chain features in type 1 diabetes. Whole-study results and caveats: All four CD4+ subsets of Type 1 diabetes patients contained TCRB CDR3s that were moderately but significantly shorter.

No cognate antigen is known for these TCRs. All of the isolated RNA was reverse transcribed, so expressed TCRB transcripts were sequenced. Libraries were prepared by immunoSEQ multiplex PCR; TCRdb keeps only in-frame clonotypes and omits some of them. The profile shows a few hundred thousand clones, about 14% of them singletons. What was sequenced was naive CD4+ T cells from blood. Receptors were obtained from a woman younger than 35 with type 1 diabetes.

V gene TRBV5-4 combines with J gene TRBJ2-5, with TRBD2 matching over 14 bases. The CDR3 has 18 residues. Trimming cost V 0 bases and J 2 bases; bases outside gene matches: 6. Looked up from germline, CDR1 is SGHNT and CDR2 is YYREEE (reference sequence). As DNA, the CDR3 is TGTGCCAGCAGCTTGGGGGGGACTAGCGGGAGTGAACAAGAGACCCAGTACTTC. Residues: CASSLGGTSGSEQETQYF. Variable domain in full (rest from reference TRBV5-4 and TRBJ2-5): ETGVTQSPTHLIKTRGQQVTLRCSSQSGHNTVSWYQQALGQGPQFIFQYYREEENGRGNFPPRFSGLQFPNYSSELNVNALELDDSALYLCASSLGGTSGSEQETQYFGPGTRLLVL.

This clone was counted a few times. V usage is TRBV30 and J usage is TRBJ2-7; D is uncertain. CDR3 length: 14 amino acids. Looked up from germline, CDR1 is GTSNPN and CDR2 is SVGIG (reference sequence). The ends were cut back, 3 bases at V and 2 bases at J, with 14 bases in the middle. CDR3 residues: CAWSGAGGAYEQYF. The CDR3 bases are TGTGCCTGGAGCGGAGCTGGTGGCGCCTACGAGCAGTACTTC.